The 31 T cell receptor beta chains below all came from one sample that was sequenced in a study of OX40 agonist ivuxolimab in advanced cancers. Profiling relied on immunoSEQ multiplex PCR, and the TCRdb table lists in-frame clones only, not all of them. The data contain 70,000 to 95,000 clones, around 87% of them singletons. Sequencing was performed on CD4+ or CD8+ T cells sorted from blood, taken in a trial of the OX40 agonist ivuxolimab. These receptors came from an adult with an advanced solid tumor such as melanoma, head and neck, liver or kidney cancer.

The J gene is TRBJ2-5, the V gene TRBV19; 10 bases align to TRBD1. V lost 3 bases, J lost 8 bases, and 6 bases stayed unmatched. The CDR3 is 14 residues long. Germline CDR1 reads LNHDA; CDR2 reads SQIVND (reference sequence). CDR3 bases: TGTGCCAGTAGTATTGACAGGGGGCGAGGTACCCAGTACTTC. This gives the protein CASSIDRGRGTQYF. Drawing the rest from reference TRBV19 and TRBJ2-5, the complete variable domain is DGGITQSPKYLFRKEGQNVTLSCEQNLNHDAMYWYRQDPGQGLRLIYYSQIVNDFQKGDIAEGYSVSREKKESFPLTVTSAQKNPTAFYLCASSIDRGRGTQYFGPGTRLLVL.

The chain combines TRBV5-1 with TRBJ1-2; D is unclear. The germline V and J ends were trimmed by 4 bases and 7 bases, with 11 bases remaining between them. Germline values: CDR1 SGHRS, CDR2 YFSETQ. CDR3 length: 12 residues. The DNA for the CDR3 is TGCGCCAGCAGCCCGGAGAGTTTTGGCTACACCTTC. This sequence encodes CASSPESFGYTF.

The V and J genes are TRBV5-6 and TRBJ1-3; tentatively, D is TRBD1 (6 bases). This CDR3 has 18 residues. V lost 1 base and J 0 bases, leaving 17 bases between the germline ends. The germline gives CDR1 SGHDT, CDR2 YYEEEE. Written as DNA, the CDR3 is TGTGCCAGCAGCTTGTACCCCTGGACAGACATCTCTGGAAACACCATATATTTT. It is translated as CASSLYPWTDISGNTIYF.

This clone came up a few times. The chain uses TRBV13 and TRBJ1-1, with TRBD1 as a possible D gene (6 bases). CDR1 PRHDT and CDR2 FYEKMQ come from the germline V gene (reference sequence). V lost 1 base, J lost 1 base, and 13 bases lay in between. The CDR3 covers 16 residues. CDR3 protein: CASSLVTGMGNTEAFF. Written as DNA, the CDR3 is TGTGCCAGCAGCTTAGTAACAGGGATGGGGAACACTGAAGCTTTCTTT.

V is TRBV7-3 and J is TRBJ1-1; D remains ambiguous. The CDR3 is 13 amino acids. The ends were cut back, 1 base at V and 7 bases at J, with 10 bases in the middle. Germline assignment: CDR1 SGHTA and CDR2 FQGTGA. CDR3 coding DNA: TGTGCCAGCAGCTTAATGTCCGGGGATGAAGCTTTCTTT. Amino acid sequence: CASSLMSGDEAFF.

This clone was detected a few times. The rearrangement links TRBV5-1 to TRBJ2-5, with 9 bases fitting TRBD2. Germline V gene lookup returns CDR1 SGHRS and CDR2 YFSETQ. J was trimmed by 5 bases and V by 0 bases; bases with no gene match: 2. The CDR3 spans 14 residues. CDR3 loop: CASSLGTSEETQYF. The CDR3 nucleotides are TGCGCCAGCAGCTTGGGGACTAGCGAGGAGACCCAGTACTTC. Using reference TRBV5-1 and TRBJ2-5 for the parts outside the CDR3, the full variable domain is KAGVTQTPRYLIKTRGQQVTLSCSPISGHRSVSWYQQTPGQGLQFLFEYFSETQRNKGNFPGRFSGRQFSNSRSEMNVSTLELGDSALYLCASSLGTSEETQYFGPGTRLLVL.

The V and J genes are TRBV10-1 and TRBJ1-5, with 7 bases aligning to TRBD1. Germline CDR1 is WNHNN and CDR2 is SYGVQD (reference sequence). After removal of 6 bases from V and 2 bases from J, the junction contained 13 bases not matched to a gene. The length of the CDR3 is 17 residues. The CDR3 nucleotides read TGCGCCAGCAGCTTGGACAGGCGACGATTAGGCAATCAGCCCCAGCATTTT. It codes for CASSLDRRRLGNQPQHF.

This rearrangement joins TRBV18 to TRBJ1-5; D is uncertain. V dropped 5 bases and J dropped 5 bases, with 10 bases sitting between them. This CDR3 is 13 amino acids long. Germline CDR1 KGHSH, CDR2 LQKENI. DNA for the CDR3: TGTGCCAGCTCAGTCCAGGCCGATCAGCCCCAGCATTTT. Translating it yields CASSVQADQPQHF.

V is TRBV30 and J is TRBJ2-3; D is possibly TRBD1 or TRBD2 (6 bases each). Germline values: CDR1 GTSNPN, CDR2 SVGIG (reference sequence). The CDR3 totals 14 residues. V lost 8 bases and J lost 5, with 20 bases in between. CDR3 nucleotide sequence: TGTGCCAGCCCACAGGGAGGAGTAGTAGATACGCAGTATTTT. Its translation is CASPQGGVVDTQYF.

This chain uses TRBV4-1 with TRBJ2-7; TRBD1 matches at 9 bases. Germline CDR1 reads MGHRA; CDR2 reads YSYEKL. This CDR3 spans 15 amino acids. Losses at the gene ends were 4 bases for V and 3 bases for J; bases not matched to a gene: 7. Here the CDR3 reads CASSPSDRGFYEQYF. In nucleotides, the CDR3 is TGCGCCAGCAGCCCTTCGGACAGGGGATTCTACGAGCAGTACTTC.

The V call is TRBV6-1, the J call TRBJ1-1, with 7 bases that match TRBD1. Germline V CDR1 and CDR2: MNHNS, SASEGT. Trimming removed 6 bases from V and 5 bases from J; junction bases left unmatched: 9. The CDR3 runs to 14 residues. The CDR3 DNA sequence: TGTGCCAGCAGCCGGACAGGTCGGGTTACTGAAGCTTTCTTT. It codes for CASSRTGRVTEAFF.

The CDR3 nucleotides are TGTGCCAGCAGCCAGAAGACGGGAGGGACCCGGGAGCTGTTTTTT. Translated: CASSQKTGGTRELFF. The V call is TRBV5-4, the J call TRBJ2-2; 8 bases match TRBD2. CDR1 SGHNT and CDR2 YYREEE come from the germline V gene (reference sequence). The CDR3 sequence is 15 residues long. J lost 9 bases, V lost 4 bases, and 11 bases had no gene match.

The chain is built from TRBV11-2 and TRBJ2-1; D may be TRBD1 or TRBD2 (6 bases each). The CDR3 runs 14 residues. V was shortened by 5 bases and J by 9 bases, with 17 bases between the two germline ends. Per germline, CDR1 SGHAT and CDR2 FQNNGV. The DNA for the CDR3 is TGTGCCAGCAGCCTAGGCGGGACAATGGTTGAGCAGTTCTTC. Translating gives CASSLGGTMVEQFF.

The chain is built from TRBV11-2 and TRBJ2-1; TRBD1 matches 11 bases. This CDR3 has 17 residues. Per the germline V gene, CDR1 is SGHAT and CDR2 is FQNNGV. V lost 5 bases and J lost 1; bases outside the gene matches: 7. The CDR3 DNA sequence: TGTGCCAGCAGCAATAGGACAGGGGGCTTGTCCTACAATGAGCAGTTCTTC. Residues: CASSNRTGGLSYNEQFF.

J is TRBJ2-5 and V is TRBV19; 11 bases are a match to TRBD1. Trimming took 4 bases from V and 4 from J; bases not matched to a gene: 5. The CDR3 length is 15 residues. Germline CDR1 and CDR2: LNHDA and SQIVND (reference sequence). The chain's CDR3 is CASSSGQGAGETQYF. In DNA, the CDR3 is TGTGCCAGTAGTAGCGGACAGGGGGCCGGAGAGACCCAGTACTTC.

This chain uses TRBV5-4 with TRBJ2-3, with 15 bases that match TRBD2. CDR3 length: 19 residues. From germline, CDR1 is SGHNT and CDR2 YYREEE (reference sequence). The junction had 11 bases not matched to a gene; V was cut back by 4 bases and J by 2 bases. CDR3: CASSRGLAGGPRPTDTQYF. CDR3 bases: TGTGCCAGCAGCAGGGGACTAGCGGGGGGCCCTCGCCCCACAGATACGCAGTATTTT.

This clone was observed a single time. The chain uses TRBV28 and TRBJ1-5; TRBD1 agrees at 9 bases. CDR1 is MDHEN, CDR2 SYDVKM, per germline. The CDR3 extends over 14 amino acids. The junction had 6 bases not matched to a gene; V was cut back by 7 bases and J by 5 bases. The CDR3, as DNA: TGTGCCAGCATCTTACAGGGGGCACATCAGCCCCAGCATTTT. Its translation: CASILQGAHQPQHF.

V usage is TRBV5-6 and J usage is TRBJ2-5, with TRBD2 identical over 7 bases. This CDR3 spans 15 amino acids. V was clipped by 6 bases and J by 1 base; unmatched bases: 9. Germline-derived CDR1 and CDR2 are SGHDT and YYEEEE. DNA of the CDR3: TGTGCCAGCACTATGGGCCAGCGGGGCCAAGAGACCCAGTACTTC. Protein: CASTMGQRGQETQYF.

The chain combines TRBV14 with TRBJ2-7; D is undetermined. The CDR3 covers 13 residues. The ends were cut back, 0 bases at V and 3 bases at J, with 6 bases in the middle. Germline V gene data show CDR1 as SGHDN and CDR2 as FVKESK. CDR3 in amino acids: CASSQEWYYEQYF. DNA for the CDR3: TGTGCCAGCAGCCAAGAGTGGTACTACGAGCAGTACTTC.

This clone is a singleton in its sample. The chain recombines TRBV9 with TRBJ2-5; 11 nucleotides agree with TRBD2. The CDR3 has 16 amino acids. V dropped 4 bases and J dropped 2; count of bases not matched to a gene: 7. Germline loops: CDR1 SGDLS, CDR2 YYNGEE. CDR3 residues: CASSRGSGRVQETQYF. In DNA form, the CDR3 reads TGTGCCAGCAGCCGGGGTAGCGGGAGGGTTCAAGAGACCCAGTACTTC.

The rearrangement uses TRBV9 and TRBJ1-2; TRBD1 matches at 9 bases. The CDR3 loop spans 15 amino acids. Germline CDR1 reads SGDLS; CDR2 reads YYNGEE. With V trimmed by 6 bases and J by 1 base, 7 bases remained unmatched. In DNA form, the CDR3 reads TGTGCCAGCACCCCGTCGGGACAGGGTAACTATGGCTACACCTTC. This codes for CASTPSGQGNYGYTF.

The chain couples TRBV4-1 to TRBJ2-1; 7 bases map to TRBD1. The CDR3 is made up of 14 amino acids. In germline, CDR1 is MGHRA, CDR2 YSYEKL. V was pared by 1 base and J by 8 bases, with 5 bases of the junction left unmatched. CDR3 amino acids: CASSQARGLDEQFF. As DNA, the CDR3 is TGCGCCAGCAGCCAAGCCAGGGGGTTAGATGAGCAGTTCTTC.

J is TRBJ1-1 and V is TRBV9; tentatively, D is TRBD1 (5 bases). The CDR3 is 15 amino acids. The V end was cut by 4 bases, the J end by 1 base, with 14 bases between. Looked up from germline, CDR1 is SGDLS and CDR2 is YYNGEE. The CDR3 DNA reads TGTGCCAGCAGCTCAATCGGGGGAGCGAACACTGAAGCTTTCTTT. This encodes CASSSIGGANTEAFF. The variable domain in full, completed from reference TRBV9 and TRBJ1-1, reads DSGVTQTPKHLITATGQRVTLRCSPRSGDLSVYWYQQSLDQGLQFLIQYYNGEERAKGNILERFSAQQFPDLHSELNLSSLELGDSALYFCASSSIGGANTEAFFGQGTRLTVV.

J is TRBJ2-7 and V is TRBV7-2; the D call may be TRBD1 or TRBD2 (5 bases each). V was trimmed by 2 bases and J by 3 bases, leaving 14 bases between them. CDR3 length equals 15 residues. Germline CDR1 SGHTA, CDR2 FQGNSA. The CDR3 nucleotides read TGTGCCAGCAGCTTACGGCGAGGGGCTGTCTACGAGCAGTACTTC. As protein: CASSLRRGAVYEQYF. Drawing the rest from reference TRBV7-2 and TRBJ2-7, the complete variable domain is GAGVSQSPSNKVTEKGKDVELRCDPISGHTALYWYRQSLGQGLEFLIYFQGNSAPDKSGLPSDRFSAERTGGSVSTLTIQRTQQEDSAVYLCASSLRRGAVYEQYFGPGTRLTVT.

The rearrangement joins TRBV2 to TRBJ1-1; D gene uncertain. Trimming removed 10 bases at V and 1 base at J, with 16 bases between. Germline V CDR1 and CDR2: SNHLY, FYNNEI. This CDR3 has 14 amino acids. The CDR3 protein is CATLAAGRNTEAFF. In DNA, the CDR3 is TGTGCCACCCTCGCGGCGGGGAGGAACACTGAAGCTTTCTTT.

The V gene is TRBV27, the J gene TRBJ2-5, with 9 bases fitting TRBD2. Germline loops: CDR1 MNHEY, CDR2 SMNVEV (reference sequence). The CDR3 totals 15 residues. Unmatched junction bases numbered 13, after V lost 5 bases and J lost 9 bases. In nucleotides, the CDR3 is TGTGCCAGCAGTCAAAAGACTAGCGGACCAGGGGCCCAGTACTTC. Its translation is CASSQKTSGPGAQYF.

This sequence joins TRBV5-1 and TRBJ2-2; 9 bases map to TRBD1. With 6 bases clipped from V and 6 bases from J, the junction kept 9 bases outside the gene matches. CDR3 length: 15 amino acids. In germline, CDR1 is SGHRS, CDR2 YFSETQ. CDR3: CASKEQGARAGELFF. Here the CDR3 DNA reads TGCGCCAGCAAAGAACAGGGGGCGCGGGCCGGGGAGCTGTTTTTT.

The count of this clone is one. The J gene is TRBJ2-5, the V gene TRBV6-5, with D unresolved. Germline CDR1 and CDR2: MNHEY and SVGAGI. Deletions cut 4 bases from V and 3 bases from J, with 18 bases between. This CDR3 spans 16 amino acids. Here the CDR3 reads CASSSPDAATKETQYF. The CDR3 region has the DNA TGTGCCAGCAGTTCCCCCGACGCCGCGACAAAAGAGACCCAGTACTTC.

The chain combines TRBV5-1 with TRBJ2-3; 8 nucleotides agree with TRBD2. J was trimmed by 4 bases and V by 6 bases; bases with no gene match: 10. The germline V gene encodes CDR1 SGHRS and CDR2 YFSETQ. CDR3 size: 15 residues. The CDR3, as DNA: TGCGCCAGCAAGGCGGGAGGCCGGGGGGCAGATACGCAGTATTTT. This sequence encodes CASKAGGRGADTQYF.

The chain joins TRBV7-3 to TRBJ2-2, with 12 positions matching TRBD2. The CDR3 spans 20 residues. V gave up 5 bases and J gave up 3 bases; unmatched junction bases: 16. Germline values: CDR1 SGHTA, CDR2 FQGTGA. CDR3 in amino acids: CASSPLAGGAVNSDTGELFF. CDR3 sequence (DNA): TGTGCCAGCAGCCCCCTAGCGGGGGGGGCCGTCAACTCGGACACCGGGGAGCTGTTTTTT.

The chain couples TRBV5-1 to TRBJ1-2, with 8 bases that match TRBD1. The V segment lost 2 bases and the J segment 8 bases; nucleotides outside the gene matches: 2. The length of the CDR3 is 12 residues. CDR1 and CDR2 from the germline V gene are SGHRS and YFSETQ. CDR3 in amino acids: CASSLQGDGYTF. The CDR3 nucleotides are TGCGCCAGCAGCTTACAGGGGGACGGCTACACCTTC.